The T cell receptor beta chain described here comes from a study of human T cells and chemical hapten exposure. Looking at the study overall: Doses of diphenylcyclopropenone went to the patients' scalps weekly throughout the roughly 24-week study. General observations from the study: Compared to controls, expanded TCRs made significantly more large clusters of similar CDR3s. As patch test score rose, PT1 expanded TCR counts tended to rise as well.

Documented time point: pre-sensitization, week 0. Specified treatment: therapeutic diphenylcyclopropenone sensitization with weekly scalp DPC. TCRdb independently ran MiXCR on the RACE reads; one entry per CDR3 protein. The sample contains tens of thousands of distinct CDR3 sequences, about 7.6% of which appear only once. This clonotype occurred many times. Antigen unknown. The CDR3 is 15 residues long. V was clipped by 5 bases and J by 8 bases; unmatched bases: 11. The germline V gene has CDR1 SGHAT and CDR2 FQNNGV. This specimen consisted of whole blood, obtained in connection with sensitization to the hapten diphenylcyclopropenone (DPC). V usage is TRBV11-2 and J usage is TRBJ1-2; TRBD1 aligns across 10 bases. This clonotype was obtained from a woman in her forties or fifties with alopecia areata. Some clones in this sample may be carry-over from other donors' samples. CDR3: CASSPPGQGRKGYTF. The CDR3 DNA follows: TGTGCCAGCAGCCCCCCGGGACAGGGGAGAAAGGGCTACACCTTC.